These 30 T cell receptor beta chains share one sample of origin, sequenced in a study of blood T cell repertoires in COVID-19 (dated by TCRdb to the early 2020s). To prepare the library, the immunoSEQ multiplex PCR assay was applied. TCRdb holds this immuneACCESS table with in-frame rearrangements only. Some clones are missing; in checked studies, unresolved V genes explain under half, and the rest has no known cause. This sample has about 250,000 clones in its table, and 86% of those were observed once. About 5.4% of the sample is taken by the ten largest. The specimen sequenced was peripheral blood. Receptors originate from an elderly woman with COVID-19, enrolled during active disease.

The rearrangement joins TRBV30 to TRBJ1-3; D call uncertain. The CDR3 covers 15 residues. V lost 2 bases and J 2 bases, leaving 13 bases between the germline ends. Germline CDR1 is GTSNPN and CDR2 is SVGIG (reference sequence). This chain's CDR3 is CAWSTPRKTGNTIYF. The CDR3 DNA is TGTGCCTGGAGTACGCCGAGAAAGACTGGAAACACCATATATTTT.

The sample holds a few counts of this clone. The CDR3 loop is CASSEFIRAETYNEQFF. The CDR3 DNA is TGTGCCAGCAGTGAATTTATCAGGGCAGAGACCTACAATGAGCAGTTCTTC. J is TRBJ2-1 and V is TRBV25-1, with TRBD1 as a possible D gene (5 bases). The germline gives CDR1 MGHDK, CDR2 SYGVNS. The CDR3 spans 17 residues. V was pared by 1 base and J by 2 bases, with 15 bases between. Full variable domain (outside the CDR3, taken from reference TRBV25-1 and TRBJ2-1): EADIYQTPRYLVIGTGKKITLECSQTMGHDKMYWYQQDPGMELHLIHYSYGVNSTEKGDLSSESTVSRIRTEHFPLTLESARPSHTSQYLCASSEFIRAETYNEQFFGPGTRLTVL.

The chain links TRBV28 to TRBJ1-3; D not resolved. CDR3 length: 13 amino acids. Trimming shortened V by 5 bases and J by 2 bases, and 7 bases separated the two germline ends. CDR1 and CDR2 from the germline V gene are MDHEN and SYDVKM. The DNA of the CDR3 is TGTGCCAGCAGTCTATCGGCTGGAAACACCATATATTTT. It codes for CASSLSAGNTIYF.

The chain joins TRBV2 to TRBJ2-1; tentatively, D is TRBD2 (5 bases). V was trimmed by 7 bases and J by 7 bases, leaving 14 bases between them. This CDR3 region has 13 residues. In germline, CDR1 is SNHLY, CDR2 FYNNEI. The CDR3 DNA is TGTGCCAGCACTCGGACTCAATTTAATGAGCAGTTCTTC. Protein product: CASTRTQFNEQFF. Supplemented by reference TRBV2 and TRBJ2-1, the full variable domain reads EPEVTQTPSHQVTQMGQEVILRCVPISNHLYFYWYRQILGQKVEFLVSFYNNEISEKSEIFDDQFSVERPDGSNFTLKIRSTKLEDSAMYFCASTRTQFNEQFFGPGTRLTVL.

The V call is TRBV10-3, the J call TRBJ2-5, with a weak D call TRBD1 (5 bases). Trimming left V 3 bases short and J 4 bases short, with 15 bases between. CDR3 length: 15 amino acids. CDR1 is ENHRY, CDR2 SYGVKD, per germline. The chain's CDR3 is CAISDIFAGLETQYF. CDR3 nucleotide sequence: TGTGCCATCAGTGATATTTTTGCAGGGTTAGAGACCCAGTACTTC.

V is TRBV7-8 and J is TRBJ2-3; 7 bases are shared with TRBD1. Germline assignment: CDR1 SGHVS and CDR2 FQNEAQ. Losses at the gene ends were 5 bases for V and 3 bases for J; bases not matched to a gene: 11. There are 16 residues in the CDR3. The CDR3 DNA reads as TGTGCCAGCAGCGACCCCGACAGGGATGTGACAGATACGCAGTATTTT. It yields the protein CASSDPDRDVTDTQYF.

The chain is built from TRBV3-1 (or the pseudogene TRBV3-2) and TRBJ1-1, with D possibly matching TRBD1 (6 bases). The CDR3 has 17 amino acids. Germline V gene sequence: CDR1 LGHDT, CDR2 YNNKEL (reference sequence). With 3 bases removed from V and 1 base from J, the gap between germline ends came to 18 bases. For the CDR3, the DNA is TGTGCCAGCAGCCACCCTACGAAGACAGGCTCGAACACTGAAGCTTTCTTT. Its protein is CASSHPTKTGSNTEAFF.

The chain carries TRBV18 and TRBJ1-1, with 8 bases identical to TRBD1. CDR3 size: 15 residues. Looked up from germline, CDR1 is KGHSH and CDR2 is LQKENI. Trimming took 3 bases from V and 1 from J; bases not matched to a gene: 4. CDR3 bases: TGTGCCAGCTCACCTAAGACAGGGGAGAACACTGAAGCTTTCTTT. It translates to CASSPKTGENTEAFF.

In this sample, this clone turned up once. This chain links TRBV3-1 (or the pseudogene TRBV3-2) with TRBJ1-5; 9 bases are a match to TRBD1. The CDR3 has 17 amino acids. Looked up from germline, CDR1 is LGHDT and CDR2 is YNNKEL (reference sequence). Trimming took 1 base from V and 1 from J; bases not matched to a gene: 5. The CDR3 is CASSQGDRAASNQPQHF. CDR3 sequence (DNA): TGTGCCAGCAGCCAAGGGGACAGGGCAGCGAGCAATCAGCCCCAGCATTTT.

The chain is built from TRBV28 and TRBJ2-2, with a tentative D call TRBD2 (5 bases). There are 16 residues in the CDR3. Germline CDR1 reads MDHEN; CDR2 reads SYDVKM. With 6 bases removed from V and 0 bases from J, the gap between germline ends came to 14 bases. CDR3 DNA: TGTGCCAGCAGGATCGACTACATCGCGAACACCGGGGAGCTGTTTTTT. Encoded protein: CASRIDYIANTGELFF.

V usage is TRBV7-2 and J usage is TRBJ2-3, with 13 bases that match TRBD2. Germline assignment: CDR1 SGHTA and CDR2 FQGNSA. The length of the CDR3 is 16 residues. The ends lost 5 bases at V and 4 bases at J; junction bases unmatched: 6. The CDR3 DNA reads TGTGCCAGCAGCCAGAGACTAGCGGGGGGATCAGATACGCAGTATTTT. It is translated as CASSQRLAGGSDTQYF.

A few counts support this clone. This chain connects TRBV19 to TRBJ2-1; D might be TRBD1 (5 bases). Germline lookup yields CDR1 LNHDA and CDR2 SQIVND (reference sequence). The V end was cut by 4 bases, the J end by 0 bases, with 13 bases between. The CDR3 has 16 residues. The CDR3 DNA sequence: TGTGCCAGTAGTACGAAGATCAGGGCCTCCTACAATGAGCAGTTCTTC. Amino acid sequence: CASSTKIRASYNEQFF.

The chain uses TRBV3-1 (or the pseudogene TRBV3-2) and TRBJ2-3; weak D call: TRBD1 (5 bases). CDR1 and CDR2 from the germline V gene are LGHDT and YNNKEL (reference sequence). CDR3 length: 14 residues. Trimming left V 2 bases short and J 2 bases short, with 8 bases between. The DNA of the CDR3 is TGTGCCAGCAGCCAACCAGGGAACACAGATACGCAGTATTTT. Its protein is CASSQPGNTDTQYF.

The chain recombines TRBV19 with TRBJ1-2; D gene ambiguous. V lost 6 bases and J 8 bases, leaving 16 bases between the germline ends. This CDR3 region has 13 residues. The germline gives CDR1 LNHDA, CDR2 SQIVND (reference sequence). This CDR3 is CASRELTEQGYTF. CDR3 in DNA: TGTGCCAGTAGAGAATTGACGGAACAGGGCTACACCTTC.

CDR3 sequence reads: CASSSDFSPYNEQFF. Here the CDR3 DNA reads TGCGCCAGCAGCAGCGACTTCAGCCCCTACAATGAGCAGTTCTTC. V and J are TRBV5-1 and TRBJ2-1; D ambiguous. This CDR3 contains 15 residues. The germline V gene has CDR1 SGHRS and CDR2 YFSETQ. With 4 bases removed from V and 2 bases from J, the gap between germline ends came to 13 bases.

The DNA for the CDR3 is TGTGCCAGCAGTCGCTCCGGGGGGCGGCATGAAAAACTGTTTTTT. Translated: CASSRSGGRHEKLFF. V usage is TRBV11-2 and J usage is TRBJ1-4; D perhaps matches TRBD1 (6 bases). In germline, CDR1 is SGHAT, CDR2 FQNNGV. V was cut by 6 bases and J by 6 bases, with 17 bases left in between. CDR3 length: 15 amino acids.

CDR3 DNA: TGTGCCACCGGCGAGGTCTGGGGGCATGGTGATACGCAGTATTTT. It encodes CATGEVWGHGDTQYF. The chain employs TRBV6-5 and TRBJ2-3, with a possible D match to TRBD1 (6 bases). The CDR3 is made up of 15 amino acids. Germline V lookup: CDR1 MNHEY, CDR2 SVGAGI. V was shortened by 10 bases and J by 6 bases, with 23 bases between the two germline ends.

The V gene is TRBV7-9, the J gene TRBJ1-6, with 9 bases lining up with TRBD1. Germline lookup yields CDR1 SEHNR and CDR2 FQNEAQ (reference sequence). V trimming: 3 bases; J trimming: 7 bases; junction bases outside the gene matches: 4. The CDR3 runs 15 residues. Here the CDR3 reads CASSFTGQGNSPLHF. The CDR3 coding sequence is TGTGCCAGCAGCTTTACGGGACAGGGCAATTCACCCCTCCACTTT.

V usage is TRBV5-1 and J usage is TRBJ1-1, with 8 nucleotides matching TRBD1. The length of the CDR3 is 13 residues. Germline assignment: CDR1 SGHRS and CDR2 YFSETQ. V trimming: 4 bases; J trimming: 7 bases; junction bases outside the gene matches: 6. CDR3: CASSTGQGYEAFF. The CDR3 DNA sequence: TGCGCCAGCAGCACCGGACAGGGTTATGAAGCTTTCTTT.

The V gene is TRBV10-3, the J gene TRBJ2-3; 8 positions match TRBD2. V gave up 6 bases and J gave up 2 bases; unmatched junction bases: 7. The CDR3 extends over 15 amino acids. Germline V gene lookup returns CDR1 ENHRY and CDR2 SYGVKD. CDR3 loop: CAIRPGLGATDTQYF. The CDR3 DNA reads TGTGCCATCAGGCCGGGACTAGGAGCCACAGATACGCAGTATTTT.

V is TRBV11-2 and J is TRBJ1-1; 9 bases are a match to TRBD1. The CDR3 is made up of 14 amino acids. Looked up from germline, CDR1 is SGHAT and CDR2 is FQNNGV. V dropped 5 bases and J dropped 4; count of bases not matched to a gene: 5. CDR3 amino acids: CASSQGQGLTEAFF. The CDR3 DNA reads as TGTGCCAGCAGCCAGGGACAGGGTCTCACTGAAGCTTTCTTT.

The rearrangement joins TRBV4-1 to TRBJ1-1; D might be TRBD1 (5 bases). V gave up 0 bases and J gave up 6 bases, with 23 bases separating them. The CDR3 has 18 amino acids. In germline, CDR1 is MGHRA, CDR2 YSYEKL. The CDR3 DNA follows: TGCGCCAGCAGCCAAGATGAGGGGAGGCAGGCGGGTAAGTCTGAAGCTTTCTTT. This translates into CASSQDEGRQAGKSEAFF.

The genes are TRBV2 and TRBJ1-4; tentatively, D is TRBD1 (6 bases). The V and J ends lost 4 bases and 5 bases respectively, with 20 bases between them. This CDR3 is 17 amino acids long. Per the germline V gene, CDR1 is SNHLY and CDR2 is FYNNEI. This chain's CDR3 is CASSALLVAGQNEKLFF. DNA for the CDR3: TGTGCCAGCAGTGCCCTCTTAGTAGCGGGACAAAATGAAAAACTGTTTTTT.

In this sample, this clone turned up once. The CDR3 nucleotides read TGCGCCAGCAGCTTGGTCGCGGGGGGCTACAATGAGCAGTTCTTC. This translates into CASSLVAGGYNEQFF. The chain recombines TRBV5-1 with TRBJ2-1, with 8 bases that match TRBD2. This CDR3 spans 15 amino acids. After removal of 0 bases from V and 3 bases from J, the junction contained 2 bases not matched to a gene. CDR1 and CDR2 from the germline V gene are SGHRS and YFSETQ.

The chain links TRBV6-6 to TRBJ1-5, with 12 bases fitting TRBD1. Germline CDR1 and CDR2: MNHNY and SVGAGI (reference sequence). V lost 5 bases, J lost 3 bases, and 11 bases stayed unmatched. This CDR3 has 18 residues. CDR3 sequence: CASSPGQGASLTNQPQHF. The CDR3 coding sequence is TGTGCCAGCAGTCCGGGACAGGGGGCCTCTTTAACCAATCAGCCCCAGCATTTT.

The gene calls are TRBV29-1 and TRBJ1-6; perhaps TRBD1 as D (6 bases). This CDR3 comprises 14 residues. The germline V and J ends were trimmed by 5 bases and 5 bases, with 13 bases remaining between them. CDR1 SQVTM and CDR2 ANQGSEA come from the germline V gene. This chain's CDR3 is CSVSTGLNNSPLHF. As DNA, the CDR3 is TGCAGCGTTTCAACAGGGTTAAATAATTCACCCCTCCACTTT. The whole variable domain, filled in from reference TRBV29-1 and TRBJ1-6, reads SAVISQKPSRDICQRGTSLTIQCQVDSQVTMMFWYRQQPGQSLTLIATANQGSEATYESGFVIDKFPISRPNLTFSTLTVSNMSPEDSSIYLCSVSTGLNNSPLHFGNGTRLTVT.

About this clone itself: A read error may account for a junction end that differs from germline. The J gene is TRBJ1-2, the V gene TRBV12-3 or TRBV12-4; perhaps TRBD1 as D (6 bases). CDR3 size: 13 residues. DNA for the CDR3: TGTGCCAGCAGCTTAGGACAGCCCTATGGCTACACCTTC. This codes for CASSLGQPYGYTF.

This CDR3 is CASSRTVVNEQFF. CDR3 DNA: TGTGCCAGTTCTCGGACAGTTGTTAATGAGCAGTTCTTC. The chain is built from TRBV19 and TRBJ2-1; D is perhaps TRBD1 (6 bases). The germline V and J ends were trimmed by 8 bases and 7 bases, with 15 bases remaining between them. Germline V CDR1 and CDR2: LNHDA, SQIVND (reference sequence). The CDR3 totals 13 residues.

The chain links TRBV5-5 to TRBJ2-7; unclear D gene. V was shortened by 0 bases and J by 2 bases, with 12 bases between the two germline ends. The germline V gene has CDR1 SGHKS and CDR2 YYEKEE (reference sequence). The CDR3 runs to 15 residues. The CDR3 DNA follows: TGTGCCAGCAGCTTGGGGTTATCGGTAACCTACGAGCAGTACTTC. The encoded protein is CASSLGLSVTYEQYF.

The CDR3 protein is CASSQYDREGYGYTF. The DNA for the CDR3 is TGTGCCAGCAGCCAGTACGACAGGGAAGGATATGGCTACACCTTC. This chain joins TRBV3-1 (or the pseudogene TRBV3-2) and TRBJ1-2; 7 bases align to TRBD1. The CDR3 spans 15 residues. From germline, CDR1 is LGHDT and CDR2 YNNKEL (reference sequence). V was pared by 3 bases and J by 5 bases, with 9 bases of the junction left unmatched.